A single sample is the source of the 20 T cell receptor beta chains below, sequenced in a study of T cells in Graves' hyperthyroidism and ophthalmopathy. Researchers took RNA transcripts and amplified the TCR beta CDR3 regions from them. First-round RT-PCR of the TCR CDR3 relied on the HTBI primer set. Via MiXCR, TCRdb re-called the multiplex PCR reads, giving one row per CDR3 protein. The sample consists of around 300,000 distinct CDR3 sequences, roughly 13% of them appearing once. Material: blood. The receptor source for this set is a woman aged 40 to 55 with Graves' hyperthyroidism.

This clonotype was recorded many times. This chain links TRBV7-9 with TRBJ2-5; 12 bases are shared with TRBD2. CDR1 is SEHNR and CDR2 is FQNEAQ in the germline V gene (reference sequence). V was pared by 9 bases and J by 2 bases, with 13 bases of the junction left unmatched. This CDR3 is built from 17 residues. CDR3 sequence reads: CASLGSDGLAGQETQYF. The DNA of the CDR3 is TGTGCCAGTCTCGGGTCTGATGGACTAGCGGGACAAGAGACCCAGTACTTC. The full variable domain, with the rest looked up from reference TRBV7-9 and TRBJ2-5, is DTGVSQNPRHKITKRGQNVTFRCDPISEHNRLYWYRQTLGQGPEFLTYFQNEAQLEKSRLLSDRFSAERPKGSFSTLEIQRTEQGDSAMYLCASLGSDGLAGQETQYFGPGTRLLVL.

The sample holds a few counts of this clonotype. The genes are TRBV11-2 and TRBJ2-3; TRBD2 agrees at 9 bases. Per germline, CDR1 SGHAT and CDR2 FQNNGV. V trimming: 5 bases; J trimming: 1 base; junction bases outside the gene matches: 13. The CDR3 loop spans 18 amino acids. The CDR3 DNA is TGTGCCAGCAGCCGACTTCTTGCTAGCGGGACCCGCACAGATACGCAGTATTTT. The encoded protein is CASSRLLASGTRTDTQYF. Full variable domain (remainder filled in from reference TRBV11-2 and TRBJ2-3): EAGVAQSPRYKIIEKRQSVAFWCNPISGHATLYWYQQILGQGPKLLIQFQNNGVVDDSQLPKDRFSAERLKGVDSTLKIQPAKLEDSAVYLCASSRLLASGTRTDTQYFGPGTRLTVL.

This clonotype has a handful of counts. The chain is built from TRBV5-5 and TRBJ2-7; D may be TRBD2 (6 bases). V was trimmed by 4 bases and J by 5 bases, leaving 10 bases between them. Germline CDR1 reads SGHKS; CDR2 reads YYEKEE (reference sequence). The CDR3 is 12 amino acids. CDR3 protein: CASSAGLNEQYF. CDR3 DNA: TGTGCCAGCAGCGCTGGACTAAACGAGCAGTACTTC.

The rearrangement links TRBV15 to TRBJ2-1, with D possibly being TRBD2 (6 bases). The CDR3 sequence is 17 residues long. V gave up 2 bases and J gave up 0 bases, with 14 bases separating them. Germline CDR1 reads LNHNV; CDR2 reads YYDKDF (reference sequence). In DNA form, the CDR3 reads TGTGCCACCAGCAGATCTGCCCCCGGGAGCTCCTACAATGAGCAGTTCTTC. It encodes CATSRSAPGSSYNEQFF.

This clonotype was recorded once. This rearrangement joins TRBV24-1 to TRBJ2-2, with D uncertain. This CDR3 spans 13 amino acids. CDR1 KGHDR and CDR2 SFDVKD come from the germline V gene. With 10 bases removed from V and 0 bases from J, the gap between germline ends came to 8 bases. CDR3 in amino acids: CATEPPNTGELFF. The CDR3 coding sequence is TGTGCCACAGAGCCACCGAACACCGGGGAGCTGTTTTTT.

This clonotype showed up many times. The CDR3 reads CASSQWRRSGSTDTQYF. CDR3 nucleotides: TGTGCCAGCAGCCAATGGCGGCGTAGCGGCTCCACAGATACGCAGTATTTT. The rearrangement joins TRBV3-1 to TRBJ2-3; D possibly corresponds to TRBD2 (6 bases). Germline values: CDR1 LGHDT, CDR2 YNNKEL (reference sequence). V was cut by 2 bases and J by 2 bases, with 17 bases left in between. There are 17 residues in the CDR3.

This clonotype was counted at least ten times. CDR3 in DNA: TGCGCCAGCAGCTTCTTAACTGGGGCCAACGTCCTGACTTTC. Translated: CASSFLTGANVLTF. The V and J genes are TRBV5-1 and TRBJ2-6; D call uncertain. V was clipped by 2 bases and J by 2 bases, with 5 bases between them. The germline V gene encodes CDR1 SGHRS and CDR2 YFSETQ. The CDR3 loop spans 14 amino acids.

This clonotype was seen a single time. The CDR3: CASSALAGGQFF. The CDR3 coding sequence is TGTGCCAGCAGTGCTTTAGCGGGCGGGCAGTTCTTC. V and J are TRBV12-3 or TRBV12-4 and TRBJ2-1; 7 bases align to TRBD2. The J segment lost 12 bases and the V segment lost 5 bases, leaving 7 bases of the junction unmatched. This CDR3 spans 12 amino acids.

This clonotype appeared many times. This rearrangement joins TRBV28 to TRBJ1-5, with 12 bases identical to TRBD1. This CDR3 region has 16 residues. Germline V gives CDR1 MDHEN, CDR2 SYDVKM. Losses at the gene ends were 6 bases for V and 6 bases for J; bases not matched to a gene: 9. The CDR3: CASSSRDRGRGQPQHF. The CDR3 DNA reads as TGTGCCAGCAGCTCCCGGGACAGGGGGCGCGGTCAGCCCCAGCATTTT.

This clonotype was seen at least ten times. The chain couples TRBV28 to TRBJ2-7, with TRBD1 identical over 8 bases. V lost 6 bases and J lost 3; bases outside the gene matches: 10. This CDR3 is built from 15 residues. Per the germline V gene, CDR1 is MDHEN and CDR2 is SYDVKM. The CDR3 is CASRSGQGRLYEQYF. DNA for the CDR3: TGTGCCAGCAGATCAGGACAGGGTAGACTCTACGAGCAGTACTTC. Full variable domain (outside the CDR3, taken from reference TRBV28 and TRBJ2-7): DVKVTQSSRYLVKRTGEKVFLECVQDMDHENMFWYRQDPGLGLRLIYFSYDVKMKEKGDIPEGYSVSREKKERFSLILESASTNQTSMYLCASRSGQGRLYEQYFGPGTRLTVT.

This clonotype has a count of ten or more. The rearrangement uses TRBV11-2 and TRBJ1-1; D is ambiguous. V lost 5 bases, J lost 1 base, and 8 bases lay in between. Germline values: CDR1 SGHAT, CDR2 FQNNGV. This CDR3 has 13 amino acids. CDR3 in amino acids: CASSVMGNTEAFF. The CDR3 nucleotides are TGTGCCAGCAGCGTTATGGGGAACACTGAAGCTTTCTTT. Full variable domain (missing parts from reference TRBV11-2 and TRBJ1-1): EAGVAQSPRYKIIEKRQSVAFWCNPISGHATLYWYQQILGQGPKLLIQFQNNGVVDDSQLPKDRFSAERLKGVDSTLKIQPAKLEDSAVYLCASSVMGNTEAFFGQGTRLTVV.

This chain's CDR3 is CASSNPHAGNTEAFF. In nucleotides, the CDR3 is TGTGCCAGCAGTAATCCCCATGCGGGGAACACTGAAGCTTTCTTT. This chain connects TRBV6-1 to TRBJ1-1; D is undetermined. CDR3 size: 15 residues. V lost 5 bases to trimming and J lost 1 base, with 14 bases between them. CDR1 is MNHNS, CDR2 SASEGT, per germline.

This clonotype was seen a few times. This rearrangement joins TRBV3-1 to TRBJ2-1; TRBD2 matches 8 bases. The CDR3 runs to 16 residues. Trimming removed 2 bases from V and 2 bases from J; junction bases left unmatched: 5. CDR1 and CDR2 from the germline V gene are LGHDT and YNNKEL (reference sequence). CDR3 in DNA: TGTGCCAGCAGCCAACGCGGGAGGCACACCTACAATGAGCAGTTCTTC. It codes for CASSQRGRHTYNEQFF.

The chain combines TRBV6-2 or TRBV6-3 with TRBJ1-5, with 7 bases identical to TRBD1. The J segment lost 6 bases and the V segment lost 5 bases, leaving 13 bases of the junction unmatched. Germline loops: CDR1 MNHEY, CDR2 SVGEGT. The CDR3 runs 16 residues. CDR3 residues: CASSRRDRVLGQPQHF. CDR3 DNA sequence: TGTGCCAGCAGTCGCCGTGACAGGGTCCTCGGTCAGCCCCAGCATTTT.

Details on this clonotype: A much larger clone lies a single base off, so this may be a read error. This chain uses TRBV28 with TRBJ2-7; D remains ambiguous. Trimming took 7 bases from V and 1 from J, leaving 11 bases between them. Per germline, CDR1 MDHEN and CDR2 SYDVKM. The CDR3 totals 13 residues. For the CDR3, the DNA is TGTGCCAGCATGAGAGGCTCTTCCTACGAGCAGTACTTC. Protein: CASMRGSSYEQYF.

The CDR3 DNA reads as TGTGCCAGCAGCCAAGTGCGGAATCGGGAGGTTGAGACCCAGTACTTC. Translation gives CASSQVRNREVETQYF. The rearrangement joins TRBV3-1 to TRBJ2-5, with TRBD2 identical over 7 bases. CDR1 LGHDT and CDR2 YNNKEL come from the germline V gene (reference sequence). Trimming removed 1 base from V and 5 bases from J; junction bases left unmatched: 10. This CDR3 contains 16 residues.

This clonotype was seen a few times. This sequence joins TRBV27 and TRBJ1-1; 8 bases match TRBD1. Germline values: CDR1 MNHEY, CDR2 SMNVEV (reference sequence). J was trimmed by 4 bases and V by 7 bases; bases with no gene match: 11. This CDR3 spans 15 amino acids. The CDR3 nucleotides are TGTGCCAGCACTCCTCCGGGACAGGCTAGCACTGAAGCTTTCTTT. Its translation: CASTPPGQASTEAFF.

This clonotype was recorded at least ten times. J is TRBJ1-5 and V is TRBV19; TRBD1 is a possible D gene (6 bases). Germline values: CDR1 LNHDA, CDR2 SQIVND (reference sequence). V lost 6 bases, J lost 4 bases, and 16 bases lay in between. The CDR3 length is 15 residues. The DNA of the CDR3 is TGTGCCAGTAGCCCATTTGGACAGCCTAATCAGCCCCAGCATTTT. The encoded protein is CASSPFGQPNQPQHF.

At least ten counts were recorded for this clonotype. The CDR3 loop is CASRTTGQNQPQHF. DNA of the CDR3: TGTGCCAGCAGGACGACAGGGCAAAATCAGCCCCAGCATTTT. The chain links TRBV2 to TRBJ1-5; 7 nucleotides match TRBD1. V gave up 6 bases and J gave up 4 bases; unmatched junction bases: 6. CDR3 length equals 14 residues. Germline V gene sequence: CDR1 SNHLY, CDR2 FYNNEI.

A word on this clonotype: This may be a read error, as it is one base from a much larger clone. The chain joins TRBV18 to TRBJ2-1; 8 bases are a match to TRBD1. This CDR3 spans 14 amino acids. J gave up 8 bases and V 5 bases, and 8 bases lay outside the gene matches. Germline assignment: CDR1 KGHSH and CDR2 LQKENI. The CDR3 here is CASSAGGSADEQFF. CDR3 nucleotide sequence: TGTGCCAGCTCAGCAGGGGGCTCAGCGGATGAGCAGTTCTTC.